Presented here are 15 T cell receptor beta chains from one specimen sequenced in a study of neoadjuvant anti-PD-1 for oral cavity cancer. TCRdb's table, derived via immunoSEQ multiplex PCR, lists solely in-frame clones and lacks some. Of approximately 83,000 clones listed, approximately 80% were seen once; the top ten hold 2.5% to 4%. Sequences were derived from PBMCs, sampled before nivolumab (anti-PD-1) treatment. The receptors here all came from a person between 40 and 85 years old with oral cavity squamous cell carcinoma.

The rearrangement uses TRBV4-1 and TRBJ2-1, with no clear D. The germline gives CDR1 MGHRA, CDR2 YSYEKL. The V and J ends lost 5 bases and 6 bases respectively, with 14 bases between them. This CDR3 is built from 14 residues. The CDR3 reads CASSGGPVLNEQFF. The CDR3 nucleotides read TGCGCCAGCAGCGGCGGTCCAGTCCTCAATGAGCAGTTCTTC.

The chain couples TRBV28 to TRBJ1-2; D perhaps matches TRBD1 (5 bases). Germline V gene sequence: CDR1 MDHEN, CDR2 SYDVKM. The CDR3 sequence is 14 residues long. V was pared by 3 bases and J by 3 bases, with 11 bases between. CDR3 nucleotides: TGTGCCAGCAGTTTCCGAGGGGATTACTATGGCTACACCTTC. It encodes CASSFRGDYYGYTF.

This chain joins TRBV6-5 and TRBJ2-7; 9 nucleotides match TRBD1. Germline CDR1 is MNHEY and CDR2 is SVGAGI. The CDR3 contains 12 residues. The J segment lost 7 bases and the V segment lost 5 bases, leaving 3 bases of the junction unmatched. The CDR3 DNA sequence: TGTGCCAGCAGTGAGACAGGGGGAGAGCAGTACTTC. It is translated as CASSETGGEQYF.

The chain links TRBV6-5 to TRBJ2-7; D not resolved. This CDR3 is built from 14 residues. V shed 2 bases and J shed 5 bases, with 13 bases lying between them. Germline CDR1 reads MNHEY; CDR2 reads SVGAGI. CDR3 sequence: CASSYGWGSHEQYF. DNA of the CDR3: TGTGCCAGCAGTTACGGGTGGGGTAGCCACGAGCAGTACTTC.

This chain uses TRBV6-1 with TRBJ2-1, with TRBD2 identical over 11 bases. V trimming: 6 bases; J trimming: 9 bases; junction bases outside the gene matches: 7. The CDR3 extends over 14 amino acids. Germline-derived CDR1 and CDR2 are MNHNS and SASEGT. The CDR3 nucleotides are TGTGCCAGCAGGACTAGCGGGAATCAGGGTGAGCAGTTCTTC. Translation gives CASRTSGNQGEQFF.

J is TRBJ2-2 and V is TRBV6-1, with D uncertain. CDR1 is MNHNS and CDR2 is SASEGT in the germline V gene. The CDR3 covers 13 residues. The V and J ends lost 7 bases and 1 base respectively, with 7 bases between them. The CDR3 spells CASIPGNTGELFF. Here the CDR3 DNA reads TGTGCCAGCATCCCAGGGAACACCGGGGAGCTGTTTTTT.

This chain links TRBV7-8 with TRBJ2-1; 7 bases are a match to TRBD1. The trim removed 1 base at V and 5 bases at J, leaving 20 bases unmatched. From germline, CDR1 is SGHVS and CDR2 FQNEAQ. The CDR3 extends over 20 amino acids. CDR3 nucleotide sequence: TGTGCCAGCAGCTTAGGTCGACAGGGTGGGAGCCGTTCCGGGGACAATGAGCAGTTCTTC. The encoded protein is CASSLGRQGGSRSGDNEQFF.

In DNA form, the CDR3 reads TGCGCCAGCAGTGAGTTCGTGGGTTCCCAAGAGACCCAGTACTTC. This encodes CASSEFVGSQETQYF. The V and J genes are TRBV10-1 and TRBJ2-5; D is undetermined. V was clipped by 1 base and J by 1 base, with 10 bases between them. CDR3 length equals 15 residues. The V gene's germline CDR1 is WNHNN and CDR2 SYGVQD (reference sequence).

The chain combines TRBV5-3 with TRBJ2-7; D not certain. TRBV5-3 is identified as an open reading frame with a role that is uncertain. Trimming removed 1 base from V and 3 bases from J, with 8 bases in between. This CDR3 contains 13 residues. As DNA, the CDR3 is TGTGCCAGAAGCTTGCTTAACTTCTACGAGCAGTACTTC. Protein product: CARSLLNFYEQYF.

The rearrangement joins TRBV7-9 to TRBJ1-2, with D hard to call. The CDR3 is made up of 13 amino acids. The ends were cut back, 6 bases at V and 12 bases at J, with 20 bases in the middle. CDR1 and CDR2 (germline): SEHNR, FQNEAQ (reference sequence). CDR3 sequence: CASSVGVLARDTF. CDR3 sequence (DNA): TGTGCCAGCAGTGTGGGCGTCCTAGCTCGAGACACCTTC.

The chain is built from TRBV19 and TRBJ2-1; D could derive from TRBD1 or TRBD2 (6 bases each). There are 14 residues in the CDR3. Trimming removed 9 bases at V and 9 bases at J, with 21 bases between. Germline assignment: CDR1 LNHDA and CDR2 SQIVND (reference sequence). The CDR3: CASFAEGGLGEQFF. The CDR3 coding sequence is TGTGCCAGCTTTGCGGAGGGGGGCCTGGGTGAGCAGTTCTTC.

This clone appeared a single time. V usage is TRBV19 and J usage is TRBJ1-2; perhaps TRBD1 as D (5 bases). This CDR3 spans 14 amino acids. Trimming cost V 9 bases and J 7 bases, with 21 bases left between them. From germline, CDR1 is LNHDA and CDR2 SQIVND (reference sequence). CDR3 amino acids: CASEGLDRLGGYTF. DNA for the CDR3: TGTGCCAGCGAAGGACTCGACAGATTGGGTGGCTACACCTTC.

The chain uses TRBV5-4 and TRBJ2-7; D is perhaps TRBD1 (5 bases). The V and J ends lost 4 bases and 3 bases respectively, with 11 bases between them. CDR1 is SGHNT and CDR2 is YYREEE in the germline V gene (reference sequence). The length of the CDR3 is 13 residues. The CDR3 nucleotides are TGTGCCAGCAGCCTGGACACGCGCTACGAGCAGTACTTC. It yields the protein CASSLDTRYEQYF.

This sequence joins TRBV6-5 and TRBJ2-7, with D possibly matching TRBD2 (5 bases). V shed 0 bases and J shed 2 bases, with 11 bases lying between them. This CDR3 contains 15 residues. Germline V gives CDR1 MNHEY, CDR2 SVGAGI. This CDR3 is CASSYSGLMTYEQYF. The CDR3 coding sequence is TGTGCCAGCAGTTACTCAGGACTTATGACCTACGAGCAGTACTTC.

CDR3 residues: CASSLPPTGNTGELFF. The CDR3 region has the DNA TGCGCCAGCAGCTTACCTCCGACAGGGAACACCGGGGAGCTGTTTTTT. The chain is built from TRBV5-1 and TRBJ2-2; tentatively, D is TRBD1 (6 bases). The germline V and J ends were trimmed by 2 bases and 1 base, with 12 bases remaining between them. Germline values: CDR1 SGHRS, CDR2 YFSETQ. The CDR3 length is 16 residues. The variable domain in full, with the rest retrieved from reference TRBV5-1 and TRBJ2-2, is KAGVTQTPRYLIKTRGQQVTLSCSPISGHRSVSWYQQTPGQGLQFLFEYFSETQRNKGNFPGRFSGRQFSNSRSEMNVSTLELGDSALYLCASSLPPTGNTGELFFGEGSRLTVL.